The 7 T cell receptor beta chains listed next were all sequenced from one sample in a study of blood T cells in healthy people across ages. Primed by a sample-barcoded 5' primer and a J-beta primer mix, a second PCR proceeded for 7 to 11 cycles. From the 5' RACE reads, TCRdb called clonotypes with MiXCR, one entry per CDR3 protein. Of hundreds of thousands of distinct CDR3 sequences listed, 20% to 25% are singletons. Sequenced material: blood. All receptors derive from a man in his 70s in good health.

In its sample, this clonotype was seen a few times. This chain links TRBV12-3 or TRBV12-4 with TRBJ1-4; D remains ambiguous. Trimming took off 4 bases at V and 5 bases at J, with 8 bases between the two ends. There are 13 residues in the CDR3. The CDR3 reads CASSSVLNEKLFF. DNA for the CDR3: TGTGCCAGCAGTTCAGTGCTGAATGAAAAACTGTTTTTT.

This clonotype was seen a few times. The rearrangement uses TRBV6-5 and TRBJ2-5; D possibly corresponds to TRBD2 (6 bases). CDR1 is MNHEY and CDR2 is SVGAGI in the germline V gene. Trimming cost V 4 bases and J 3 bases, with 15 bases left between them. The CDR3 is made up of 15 amino acids. CDR3 sequence reads: CASSFQLATKETQYF. The CDR3 nucleotides are TGTGCCAGCAGTTTCCAGCTAGCGACAAAAGAGACCCAGTACTTC.

The chain couples TRBV9 to TRBJ2-5; D not certain. The last part of the DNA fits TRBJ2-7 better; the J call may be wrong. Germline V gene lookup returns CDR1 SGDLS and CDR2 YYNGEE. The CDR3 runs to 14 residues. The CDR3 is CASSVGASQSEQYF. The DNA for the CDR3 is TGTGCCAGCAGCGTAGGGGCCTCTCAGAGCGAGCAGTACTTC.

V and J are TRBV5-1 and TRBJ1-1, with TRBD1 as a possible D gene (6 bases). CDR1 is SGHRS, CDR2 YFSETQ, per germline. The CDR3 loop spans 15 amino acids. Deletions cut 5 bases from V and 5 bases from J, with 19 bases between. CDR3 DNA: TGCGCCAGCAGAATGGTTTTGGGGGCGCGGACTGAAGCTTTCTTT. Translated, it gives CASRMVLGARTEAFF.

This clonotype was counted between two and nine times. V gene TRBV12-3 or TRBV12-4 combines with J gene TRBJ1-4; 10 nucleotides align to TRBD1. J was trimmed by 7 bases and V by 1 base; bases with no gene match: 3. The CDR3 is made up of 15 amino acids. The chain's CDR3 is CASSLDGTGVEKLFF. CDR3 in DNA: TGTGCCAGCAGTTTAGATGGGACAGGGGTTGAAAAACTGTTTTTT.

Comments on this clonotype: The junction and the germline gene differ at one end; a read error may be behind it. The rearrangement links TRBV14 to TRBJ1-6, with D unclear. Germline V gene lookup returns CDR1 SGHDN and CDR2 FVKESK. The CDR3 length is 16 residues. DNA for the CDR3: TGTGGCAGCAGCCAAGGGCTCTACCTTCCTAATTCACCCCTCCACTTT. Its translation is CGSSQGLYLPNSPLHF.

This rearrangement joins TRBV7-6 to TRBJ1-5; maybe TRBD1 (5 bases). CDR3 length: 16 residues. Trimming took 1 base from V and 0 from J, leaving 10 bases between them. The germline CDR1 and CDR2 sequences are SGHVS and FNYEAQ. CDR3 loop: CASSLGTGHSNQPQHF. The DNA for the CDR3 is TGTGCCAGCAGCTTAGGAACAGGTCATAGCAATCAGCCCCAGCATTTT.